This TCR beta chain is drawn from a study of cytomegalovirus exposure and HLA in healthy donors. Notes on the study in general: Accurate prediction of most subjects' HLA-A and HLA-B alleles from TCR beta sequences was reported. Upon later analysis, HLA-associated TCR beta chains proved more clonally expanded than other, equally common chains. With DRB1 most and HLA-C fewest, TCR association rates differed between HLA loci in a later analysis.

The PCR was carried out with 60 Vbeta primers and 13 Jbeta primers. This table comes from immunoSEQ multiplex PCR, and its TCRdb copy is limited to in-frame clones, with some not included. Here the sample spans some 150,000 clones, about 9.2% being singletons. For this clone: The antigen is unknown.

The germline V gene has CDR1 SGHTA and CDR2 FQGNSA. J gave up 4 bases and V 3 bases, and 3 bases lay outside the gene matches. CDR3 length: 15 residues. This chain uses TRBV7-2 with TRBJ2-1; TRBD2 aligns across 10 bases. Sequenced: PBMCs. The sequence came from a woman aged 40 to 50 in good health and CMV-seropositive. Here the CDR3 reads CASSLSGGDYNEQFF. The CDR3 DNA is TGTGCCAGCAGCTTGAGCGGGGGGGATTACAATGAGCAGTTCTTC.